A single sample gave rise to the 19 T cell receptor beta chains below, sequenced in a study of shared clonotypes between healthy human individuals. Method: immunoSEQ multiplex PCR; TCRdb's copy keeps in-frame clones and lacks some. The sample shows hundreds of thousands of clones, about 96% of them seen only once. Terminally differentiated effector memory CD45RA+ cells were left out of the naive CD8 fraction, which was CD45RO-negative and positively selected for CCR7. What was sequenced was naive CD8+ T cells sorted from blood. These receptors came from a woman in her twenties or thirties in good health.

The chain is built from TRBV9 and TRBJ2-2; 9 bases line up with TRBD1. Germline CDR1 and CDR2: SGDLS and YYNGEE. Germline trimming cut 0 bases from V and 4 bases from J; bases unmatched to any gene: 7. The CDR3 has 17 amino acids. CDR3: CASSVVGGTGSTGELFF. The CDR3 bases are TGTGCCAGCAGCGTAGTAGGGGGGACAGGGTCCACCGGGGAGCTGTTTTTT.

The chain combines TRBV7-2 with TRBJ1-2; weak D call: TRBD1 (6 bases). V was cut by 2 bases and J by 0 bases, with 16 bases left in between. Germline-derived CDR1 and CDR2 are SGHTA and FQGNSA. The CDR3 spans 17 residues. The CDR3 region has the DNA TGTGCCAGCAGCTTAAGTCGGACAGTTCACTCTAACTATGGCTACACCTTC. Translated, it gives CASSLSRTVHSNYGYTF.

This chain uses TRBV5-8 with TRBJ2-3, with TRBD2 matching over 13 bases. This CDR3 has 16 amino acids. The J segment lost 6 bases and the V segment lost 4 bases, leaving 8 bases of the junction unmatched. The germline V gene has CDR1 SGHTS and CDR2 YDEGEE. The CDR3 sequence is CASSTILAGGADTQYF. CDR3 DNA: TGTGCCAGCAGCACGATACTAGCGGGAGGGGCCGATACGCAGTATTTT.

This sequence joins TRBV5-6 and TRBJ2-3; D might be TRBD1 or TRBD2, each matching 5 bases. The CDR3 totals 15 residues. V was pared by 0 bases and J by 4 bases, with 12 bases between. Germline loops: CDR1 SGHDT, CDR2 YYEEEE. The DNA of the CDR3 is TGTGCCAGCAGCTTGGCCTGGGACGGGGCAGATACGCAGTATTTT. Translated: CASSLAWDGADTQYF.

V gene TRBV27 combines with J gene TRBJ1-4, with TRBD1 matching over 10 bases. V was pared by 3 bases and J by 7 bases, with 5 bases of the junction left unmatched. There are 15 residues in the CDR3. Germline values: CDR1 MNHEY, CDR2 SMNVEV (reference sequence). CDR3: CASSFGTGVGEKLFF. CDR3 sequence (DNA): TGTGCCAGCAGTTTTGGGACAGGGGTGGGTGAAAAACTGTTTTTT.

This rearrangement joins TRBV30 to TRBJ2-1, with a weak D call TRBD1 (5 bases). Germline-derived CDR1 and CDR2 are GTSNPN and SVGIG (reference sequence). The CDR3 has 13 amino acids. V was clipped by 1 base and J by 6 bases, with 10 bases between them. Written as DNA, the CDR3 is TGTGCCTGGAGTGCAGGGATTGGCAATGAGCAGTTCTTC. It translates to CAWSAGIGNEQFF.

The chain recombines TRBV28 with TRBJ2-1, with 8 positions matching TRBD2. J lost 9 bases, V lost 3 bases, and 1 base had no gene match. The CDR3 has 12 residues. Germline V CDR1 and CDR2: MDHEN, SYDVKM. Written as DNA, the CDR3 is TGTGCCAGCAGTTTGAGCGGGAGTGAGCAGTTCTTC. Its protein product is CASSLSGSEQFF.

The chain is built from TRBV29-1 and TRBJ2-3; the D gene is possibly TRBD2 (6 bases). The CDR3 is 14 amino acids. Germline lookup yields CDR1 SQVTM and CDR2 ANQGSEA. V lost 8 bases, J lost 8 bases, and 23 bases lay in between. This CDR3 reads CSSLLATEFGTQYF. CDR3 DNA sequence: TGCAGCTCCCTGCTAGCGACCGAATTTGGTACGCAGTATTTT.

The chain carries TRBV7-8 and TRBJ1-1; 8 bases match TRBD1. The CDR3 covers 19 residues. The trim removed 6 bases at V and 0 bases at J, leaving 18 bases unmatched. Germline values: CDR1 SGHVS, CDR2 FQNEAQ. The CDR3 bases are TGTGCCAGCAGGCCGACAGGGGTACTAAGCGGGGCTTTGAACACTGAAGCTTTCTTT. It yields the protein CASRPTGVLSGALNTEAFF.

The chain combines TRBV11-2 with TRBJ2-1; maybe TRBD2 (6 bases). This CDR3 has 18 amino acids. Trimming left V 4 bases short and J 3 bases short, with 22 bases between. CDR1 and CDR2 (germline): SGHAT, FQNNGV. CDR3 coding DNA: TGTGCCAGCAGCTCCCGCTTTCGGCCCGGAGGGTACTACAATGAGCAGTTCTTC. Translated, it gives CASSSRFRPGGYYNEQFF.

The chain is built from TRBV28 and TRBJ2-7, with D possibly TRBD1 on 5 matching bases. Germline CDR1 and CDR2: MDHEN and SYDVKM. The CDR3 loop spans 17 amino acids. V gave up 4 bases and J gave up 1 base, with 20 bases separating them. As DNA, the CDR3 is TGTGCCAGCAGTTCAAGATCAGGGCCCGCCTTGTCCTACGAGCAGTACTTC. Translated: CASSSRSGPALSYEQYF.

The V and J genes are TRBV7-8 and TRBJ2-2, with 10 bases matching TRBD1. V shed 2 bases, J shed 1 base, and the junction held 4 bases outside the gene matches. CDR1 and CDR2 (germline): SGHVS, FQNEAQ. The CDR3 is made up of 17 amino acids. CDR3 sequence: CASSLWWTGGNTGELFF. CDR3 coding DNA: TGTGCCAGCAGCTTATGGTGGACAGGGGGGAACACCGGGGAGCTGTTTTTT.

V is TRBV5-1 and J is TRBJ2-5, with no clear D. V shed 0 bases and J shed 2 bases, with 8 bases lying between them. The CDR3 contains 14 residues. Per germline, CDR1 SGHRS and CDR2 YFSETQ. CDR3 amino acids: CASSLVELQETQYF. The CDR3 DNA sequence: TGCGCCAGCAGCTTGGTAGAACTACAAGAGACCCAGTACTTC. The full variable domain, completed using reference TRBV5-1 and TRBJ2-5, is KAGVTQTPRYLIKTRGQQVTLSCSPISGHRSVSWYQQTPGQGLQFLFEYFSETQRNKGNFPGRFSGRQFSNSRSEMNVSTLELGDSALYLCASSLVELQETQYFGPGTRLLVL.

The chain recombines TRBV5-4 with TRBJ1-1, with no clear D. This CDR3 contains 15 residues. CDR1 SGHNT and CDR2 YYREEE come from the germline V gene (reference sequence). The V and J ends lost 2 bases and 0 bases respectively, with 11 bases between them. In DNA form, the CDR3 reads TGTGCCAGCAGCTTCCCTGCGGAAATGAACACTGAAGCTTTCTTT. Translation gives CASSFPAEMNTEAFF.

The rearrangement uses TRBV28 and TRBJ1-5; the D is unclear. The V gene's germline CDR1 is MDHEN and CDR2 SYDVKM. This CDR3 is built from 15 residues. The V gene lost 5 bases and the J gene lost 6 bases, with 17 bases spanning the gap. The CDR3: CASSPKERKGQPQHF. The CDR3 DNA follows: TGTGCCAGCAGTCCGAAAGAACGGAAGGGTCAGCCCCAGCATTTT. Variable domain in full (rest from reference TRBV28 and TRBJ1-5): DVKVTQSSRYLVKRTGEKVFLECVQDMDHENMFWYRQDPGLGLRLIYFSYDVKMKEKGDIPEGYSVSREKKERFSLILESASTNQTSMYLCASSPKERKGQPQHFGDGTRLSIL.

This clone came up once. This sequence joins TRBV6-1 and TRBJ2-1; possible D gene TRBD2, 5 bases. CDR3 length equals 13 residues. Trimming removed 0 bases from V and 10 bases from J, with 10 bases in between. From germline, CDR1 is MNHNS and CDR2 SASEGT. The DNA of the CDR3 is TGTGCCAGCAGTGAAGCGCGAGGGCCAGAGCAGTTCTTC. Its protein product is CASSEARGPEQFF.

The V and J genes are TRBV16 and TRBJ1-2, with D possibly matching TRBD1 (6 bases). Deletions cut 1 base from V and 8 bases from J, with 20 bases between. The V gene's germline CDR1 is KGHSY and CDR2 FQNENV. The CDR3 covers 16 residues. CDR3 bases: TGTGCCAGCAGCCAATACAGGGAAGTAACTATGGCGGGCTACACCTTC. Amino acids: CASSQYREVTMAGYTF.

This clone was recorded a few times. CDR3 nucleotide sequence: TGTGCCAGCAGCCAAGATCTCGGGTTGCGAAAACTGTTTTTT. Protein: CASSQDLGLRKLFF. The rearrangement joins TRBV14 to TRBJ1-4; D unclear. V was cut by 0 bases and J by 10 bases, with 12 bases left in between. The CDR3 runs 14 residues. CDR1 SGHDN and CDR2 FVKESK come from the germline V gene. Complete variable domain (other parts from reference TRBV14 and TRBJ1-4): EAGVTQFPSHSVIEKGQTVTLRCDPISGHDNLYWYRRVMGKEIKFLLHFVKESKQDESGMPNNRFLAERTGGTYSTLKVQPAELEDSGVYFCASSQDLGLRKLFFGSGTQLSVL.

The V call is TRBV27, the J call TRBJ2-1; no clear D gene. Germline CDR1 reads MNHEY; CDR2 reads SMNVEV (reference sequence). CDR3 length: 14 amino acids. V was shortened by 0 bases and J by 13 bases, with 16 bases between the two germline ends. CDR3 residues: CASSLSLVGREQFF. The CDR3 DNA reads as TGTGCCAGCAGTTTATCCCTCGTCGGTCGTGAACAGTTCTTC.